One sample yielded the 29 T cell receptor beta chains listed below, sequenced in a study of identifying expanded T cells in peripheral blood. Clones were sequenced by immunoSEQ multiplex PCR, and TCRdb holds only the in-frame ones, with some missing. In the table there are about 97,000 clones, approximately 88% of which are singletons. Sequencing was carried out using blood. Receptors were obtained from a person aged 18 to 75 in good health.

The V call is TRBV6-1, the J call TRBJ2-7; 8 bases match TRBD1. The ends lost 3 bases at V and 5 bases at J; junction bases unmatched: 6. This CDR3 has 14 amino acids. Germline V gene data show CDR1 as MNHNS and CDR2 as SASEGT. In DNA form, the CDR3 reads TGTGCCAGCAGTGACGACAGGGGTTCGAACGAGCAGTACTTC. Its translation is CASSDDRGSNEQYF.

The chain employs TRBV18 and TRBJ1-3; TRBD1 might be the D (5 bases). V was shortened by 6 bases and J by 0 bases, with 21 bases between the two germline ends. This CDR3 spans 18 amino acids. The germline V gene encodes CDR1 KGHSH and CDR2 LQKENI. CDR3 protein: CASSPTGTNKNSGNTIYF. The CDR3 coding sequence is TGTGCCAGCTCGCCGACCGGGACGAACAAGAACTCTGGAAACACCATATATTTT.

V and J are TRBV29-1 and TRBJ2-5, with D maybe TRBD2 (7 bases). Germline lookup yields CDR1 SQVTM and CDR2 ANQGSEA. The CDR3 loop spans 13 amino acids. V lost 3 bases and J 7 bases, leaving 15 bases between the germline ends. CDR3 DNA: TGCAGCGTTGAGATCGGGGGGCGGCGGACCCAGTACTTC. Protein product: CSVEIGGRRTQYF.

This clone was recorded a few times. The chain links TRBV7-9 to TRBJ1-6; D may be TRBD1 (6 bases). This CDR3 contains 15 residues. Trimming removed 0 bases at V and 9 bases at J, with 12 bases between. CDR1 is SEHNR, CDR2 FQNEAQ, per germline (reference sequence). CDR3 bases: TGTGCCAGCAGCTTAGCATGGACAGTTGGTTCACCCCTCCACTTT. Translation: CASSLAWTVGSPLHF. The full variable domain, in which reference TRBV7-9 and TRBJ1-6 provide the parts outside the CDR3, is DTGVSQNPRHKITKRGQNVTFRCDPISEHNRLYWYRQTLGQGPEFLTYFQNEAQLEKSRLLSDRFSAERPKGSFSTLEIQRTEQGDSAMYLCASSLAWTVGSPLHFGNGTRLTVT.

This sequence joins TRBV11-1 and TRBJ2-7; the D gene could be TRBD1 or TRBD2 (7 bases each). CDR1 is SGHAT and CDR2 is FQDESV in the germline V gene (reference sequence). V was cut by 5 bases and J by 5 bases, with 16 bases left in between. The CDR3 length is 14 residues. The CDR3 coding sequence is TGTGCCAGCAGCCAAGGGAGGGGGCGGCACGAGCAGTACTTC. Its translation: CASSQGRGRHEQYF.

To note about this clone: An end of the junction differs from the germline gene, which may be a read error. The chain uses TRBV14 and TRBJ2-2, with D tentatively TRBD1 (6 bases). CDR3 size: 16 residues. Per the germline V gene, CDR1 is SGHDN and CDR2 is FVKESK. The CDR3 nucleotides read TGTGCCAGCAGCCAACTGGACAGCCCGAACACCGAGGAGCTGTTTTTT. It yields the protein CASSQLDSPNTEELFF.

CDR3 region: CASSLGPVSGGYTGELFF. DNA for the CDR3: TGTGCCAGCAGCTTAGGCCCCGTGAGCGGGGGATACACCGGGGAGCTGTTTTTT. The V and J genes are TRBV11-3 and TRBJ2-2, with TRBD2 matching over 8 bases. CDR1 is SGHNT and CDR2 is YENEEA in the germline V gene. V shed 1 base, J shed 3 bases, and the junction held 10 bases outside the gene matches. This CDR3 region has 18 residues. The whole variable domain, filled in from reference TRBV11-3 and TRBJ2-2, reads EAGVVQSPRYKIIEKKQPVAFWCNPISGHNTLYWYLQNLGQGPELLIRYENEEAVDDSQLPKDRFSAERLKGVDSTLKIQPAELGDSAVYLCASSLGPVSGGYTGELFFGEGSRLTVL.

V is TRBV7-3 and J is TRBJ1-4, with 11 bases fitting TRBD1. Germline V CDR1 and CDR2: SGHTA, FQGTGA. The junction had 4 bases not matched to a gene; V was cut back by 3 bases and J by 7 bases. CDR3 length equals 15 residues. CDR3 coding DNA: TGTGCCAGCAGCTTGACCGGGACAGGGGGTGAAAAACTGTTTTTT. Amino acids: CASSLTGTGGEKLFF.

The chain couples TRBV27 to TRBJ2-3, with D perhaps TRBD2 (6 bases). The CDR3 sequence is 18 residues long. V dropped 0 bases and J dropped 0 bases, with 16 bases sitting between them. Germline V gene data show CDR1 as MNHEY and CDR2 as SMNVEV (reference sequence). CDR3 coding DNA: TGTGCCAGCAGTTTATCGACGGGGGAGATCTCTAGCACAGATACGCAGTATTTT. Its protein product is CASSLSTGEISSTDTQYF.

This chain connects TRBV7-8 to TRBJ1-4; D unresolved. V lost 2 bases, J lost 8 bases, and 24 bases lay in between. The CDR3 runs to 18 residues. CDR1 and CDR2 (germline): SGHVS, FQNEAQ. Here the CDR3 reads CASSLKRKGLTRVEKLFF. In DNA form, the CDR3 reads TGTGCCAGCAGCTTAAAGAGGAAGGGCTTGACTCGGGTAGAAAAACTGTTTTTT.

The J gene is TRBJ1-2, the V gene TRBV9; the match to TRBD1 covers 7 bases. Trimming cost V 3 bases and J 2 bases; bases outside gene matches: 16. Germline lookup yields CDR1 SGDLS and CDR2 YYNGEE. This CDR3 region has 18 residues. The CDR3 nucleotides read TGTGCCAGCAGCGCGACCCTATTCACTGACAGGGAGAACTATGGCTACACCTTC. Protein sequence: CASSATLFTDRENYGYTF. The variable domain in full, with the rest retrieved from reference TRBV9 and TRBJ1-2, is DSGVTQTPKHLITATGQRVTLRCSPRSGDLSVYWYQQSLDQGLQFLIQYYNGEERAKGNILERFSAQQFPDLHSELNLSSLELGDSALYFCASSATLFTDRENYGYTFGSGTRLTVV.

The chain has TRBV6-4 and TRBJ2-3, with TRBD2 identical over 11 bases. The V segment lost 0 bases and the J segment 2 bases; nucleotides outside the gene matches: 1. CDR1 is MRHNA, CDR2 SNTAGT, per germline. The CDR3 contains 16 residues. In DNA, the CDR3 is TGTGCCAGCAGTGACTCTAGCGGGGGGGCCACAGATACGCAGTATTTT. Amino acids: CASSDSSGGATDTQYF.

The chain combines TRBV6-5 with TRBJ2-7; possible D gene TRBD2, 7 bases. Germline CDR1 reads MNHEY; CDR2 reads SVGAGI. This CDR3 has 13 amino acids. Trimming left V 6 bases short and J 4 bases short, with 13 bases between. This CDR3 reads CASRGRGGYEQYF. CDR3 nucleotides: TGTGCCAGCAGGGGAAGGGGGGGGTACGAGCAGTACTTC.

The CDR3 nucleotides are TGCGCCAGCACCCTGGACAGGGGAGGCCATTACAATGAGCAGTTCTTC. Protein product: CASTLDRGGHYNEQFF. The rearrangement uses TRBV5-1 and TRBJ2-1; 9 bases are shared with TRBD1. V shed 6 bases, J shed 4 bases, and the junction held 11 bases outside the gene matches. Germline values: CDR1 SGHRS, CDR2 YFSETQ. The length of the CDR3 is 16 residues. Variable domain in full (rest from reference TRBV5-1 and TRBJ2-1): KAGVTQTPRYLIKTRGQQVTLSCSPISGHRSVSWYQQTPGQGLQFLFEYFSETQRNKGNFPGRFSGRQFSNSRSEMNVSTLELGDSALYLCASTLDRGGHYNEQFFGPGTRLTVL.

The rearrangement uses TRBV5-1 and TRBJ1-2; D is perhaps TRBD1 (5 bases). V was shortened by 1 base and J by 2 bases, with 9 bases between the two germline ends. CDR3 length: 14 residues. CDR1 and CDR2 from the germline V gene are SGHRS and YFSETQ. This chain's CDR3 is CASSLLGRNYGYTF. The CDR3 bases are TGCGCCAGCAGCTTGCTGGGACGGAACTATGGCTACACCTTC.

The chain employs TRBV9 and TRBJ2-3; weak D call: TRBD2 (5 bases). The ends were cut back, 3 bases at V and 2 bases at J, with 19 bases in the middle. Germline CDR1 reads SGDLS; CDR2 reads YYNGEE. This CDR3 contains 17 residues. The CDR3: CASSAFADSVDTDTQYF. DNA for the CDR3: TGTGCCAGCAGCGCCTTTGCGGACTCGGTCGACACAGATACGCAGTATTTT.

The V and J genes are TRBV5-1 and TRBJ1-3; 8 positions match TRBD1. Germline trimming cut 4 bases from V and 1 base from J; bases unmatched to any gene: 4. Germline CDR1 reads SGHRS; CDR2 reads YFSETQ. The CDR3 runs to 15 residues. As DNA, the CDR3 is TGCGCCAGCAGCCCCTGGACAGGGTCTGGAAACACCATATATTTT. This translates into CASSPWTGSGNTIYF. The full variable domain, its missing parts supplied by reference TRBV5-1 and TRBJ1-3, is KAGVTQTPRYLIKTRGQQVTLSCSPISGHRSVSWYQQTPGQGLQFLFEYFSETQRNKGNFPGRFSGRQFSNSRSEMNVSTLELGDSALYLCASSPWTGSGNTIYFGEGSWLTVV.

The gene calls are TRBV7-8 and TRBJ2-1; 9 bases line up with TRBD2. V shed 0 bases and J 10 bases; nucleotides not matched to a gene: 7. The CDR3 extends over 15 amino acids. Germline CDR1 SGHVS, CDR2 FQNEAQ. This CDR3 is CASSLALAGVGEQFF. The DNA of the CDR3 is TGTGCCAGCAGCTTAGCCTTAGCGGGGGTGGGGGAGCAGTTCTTC.

The rearrangement uses TRBV6-5 and TRBJ2-1; TRBD2 matches 10 bases. Germline CDR1 and CDR2: MNHEY and SVGAGI. V dropped 4 bases and J dropped 3; count of bases not matched to a gene: 6. The CDR3 spans 16 residues. The CDR3 nucleotides read TGTGCCAGCAGTTCCCCTAGCGGGAGCCTCTACAATGAGCAGTTCTTC. This codes for CASSSPSGSLYNEQFF.

The chain uses TRBV7-3 and TRBJ2-1; the D is unclear. The CDR3 totals 14 residues. Per the germline V gene, CDR1 is SGHTA and CDR2 is FQGTGA. Trimming left V 2 bases short and J 5 bases short, with 10 bases between. CDR3 protein: CASSLGSTDNEQFF. The CDR3 coding sequence is TGTGCCAGCAGCTTAGGGTCAACCGACAATGAGCAGTTCTTC.

This chain uses TRBV7-9 with TRBJ2-3, with 10 bases lining up with TRBD2. Germline assignment: CDR1 SEHNR and CDR2 FQNEAQ (reference sequence). V was clipped by 3 bases and J by 4 bases; unmatched bases: 4. This CDR3 is built from 15 residues. CDR3: CASSFLAGAADTQYF. CDR3 coding DNA: TGTGCCAGCAGCTTCCTAGCGGGGGCGGCAGATACGCAGTATTTT.

This chain uses TRBV7-6 with TRBJ2-6; D call uncertain. Trimming took off 5 bases at V and 0 bases at J, with 5 bases between the two ends. CDR3 size: 14 residues. Germline CDR1 reads SGHVS; CDR2 reads FNYEAQ. CDR3 region: CASSQNSGANVLTF. The CDR3 DNA sequence: TGTGCCAGCAGCCAAAACTCTGGGGCCAACGTCCTGACTTTC.

The chain couples TRBV28 to TRBJ1-3, with 10 bases that match TRBD1. The length of the CDR3 is 18 residues. The V gene end was trimmed by 7 bases and the J gene end by 3 bases; junction bases not matched to a gene: 15. Germline V gene lookup returns CDR1 MDHEN and CDR2 SYDVKM. The CDR3 nucleotides are TGTGCCAGCAACGCCCCCGGGACAGGGGAGGGTTATGGAAACACCATATATTTT. It translates to CASNAPGTGEGYGNTIYF. Complete variable domain (other parts from reference TRBV28 and TRBJ1-3): DVKVTQSSRYLVKRTGEKVFLECVQDMDHENMFWYRQDPGLGLRLIYFSYDVKMKEKGDIPEGYSVSREKKERFSLILESASTNQTSMYLCASNAPGTGEGYGNTIYFGEGSWLTVV.

V and J are TRBV5-6 and TRBJ1-5; 8 positions agree with TRBD1. Germline values: CDR1 SGHDT, CDR2 YYEEEE. V trimming: 3 bases; J trimming: 6 bases; junction bases outside the gene matches: 5. The length of the CDR3 is 14 residues. The CDR3 coding sequence is TGTGCCAGCAGCTCCACAGGGGGGATTCAGCCCCAGCATTTT. Translation gives CASSSTGGIQPQHF.

The V gene is TRBV28, the J gene TRBJ1-5, with 9 bases that match TRBD1. Trimming took 7 bases from V and 4 from J; bases not matched to a gene: 11. Germline V lookup: CDR1 MDHEN, CDR2 SYDVKM. The CDR3 is made up of 16 amino acids. CDR3 region: CASNSLGTGLNQPQHF. The CDR3 DNA reads TGTGCCAGCAACTCCCTGGGGACAGGGCTTAATCAGCCCCAGCATTTT.

The table lists this clone with a count of one. The genes are TRBV7-9 and TRBJ2-7; D gene ambiguous. The CDR3 consists of 11 residues. Germline-derived CDR1 and CDR2 are SEHNR and FQNEAQ (reference sequence). V was pared by 7 bases and J by 7 bases, with 11 bases between. CDR3 amino acids: CASNSYGEQYF. The CDR3 DNA reads TGTGCCAGCAATTCGTACGGTGAGCAGTACTTC.

V is TRBV19 and J is TRBJ1-2; perhaps TRBD1 as D (5 bases). Trimming left V 3 bases short and J 0 bases short, with 17 bases between. CDR1 and CDR2 from the germline V gene are LNHDA and SQIVND (reference sequence). This CDR3 region has 17 residues. CDR3 in DNA: TGTGCCAGTAGTATGGGGCGCGGGCCAGTATCTAACTATGGCTACACCTTC. Protein product: CASSMGRGPVSNYGYTF.

This chain links TRBV19 with TRBJ1-1, with 8 positions matching TRBD1. The CDR3 spans 15 residues. The junction had 5 bases not matched to a gene; V was cut back by 5 bases and J by 0 bases. The germline CDR1 and CDR2 sequences are LNHDA and SQIVND (reference sequence). The CDR3 DNA sequence: TGTGCCAGTAGTGTCGAACAGGGGGTGAACACTGAAGCTTTCTTT. As protein: CASSVEQGVNTEAFF.

To note about this clone: The junction does not match germline at one end; this may be a read error. The chain joins TRBV2 to TRBJ2-7; 8 nucleotides match TRBD1. Per the germline V gene, CDR1 is SNHLY and CDR2 is FYNNEI. The CDR3 extends over 14 amino acids. CDR3 in amino acids: CASREDRGTYEQYF. CDR3 sequence (DNA): TGTGCCAGCAGGGAAGACAGGGGAACCTACGAGCAGTACTTC.